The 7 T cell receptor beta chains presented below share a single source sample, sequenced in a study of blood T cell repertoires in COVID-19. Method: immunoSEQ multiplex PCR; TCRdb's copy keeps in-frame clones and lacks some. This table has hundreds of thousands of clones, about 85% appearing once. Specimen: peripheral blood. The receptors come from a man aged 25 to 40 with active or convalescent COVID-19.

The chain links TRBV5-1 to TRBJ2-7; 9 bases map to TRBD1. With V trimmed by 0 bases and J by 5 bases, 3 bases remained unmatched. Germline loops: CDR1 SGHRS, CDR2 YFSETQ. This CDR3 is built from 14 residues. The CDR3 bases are TGCGCCAGCAGCTTGGCATGGACAGGGGACGAGCAGTACTTC. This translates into CASSLAWTGDEQYF.

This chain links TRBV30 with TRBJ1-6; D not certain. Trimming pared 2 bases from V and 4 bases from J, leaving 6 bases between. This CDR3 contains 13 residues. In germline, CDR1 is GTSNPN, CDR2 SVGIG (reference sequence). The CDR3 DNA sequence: TGTGCCTGGAGTCCCCTATATAATTCACCCCTCCACTTT. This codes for CAWSPLYNSPLHF.

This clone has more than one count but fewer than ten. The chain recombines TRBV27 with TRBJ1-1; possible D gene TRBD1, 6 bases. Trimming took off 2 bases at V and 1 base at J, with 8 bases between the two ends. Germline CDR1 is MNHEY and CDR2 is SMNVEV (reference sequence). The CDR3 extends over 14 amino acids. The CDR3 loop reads CASSLTGTNTEAFF. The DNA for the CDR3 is TGTGCCAGCAGTTTAACAGGGACGAACACTGAAGCTTTCTTT.

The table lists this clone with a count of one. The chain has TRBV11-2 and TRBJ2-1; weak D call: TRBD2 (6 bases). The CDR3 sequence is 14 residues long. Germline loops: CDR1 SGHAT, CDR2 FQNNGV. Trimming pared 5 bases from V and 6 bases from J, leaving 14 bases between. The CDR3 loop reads CASSGQAGFNEQFF. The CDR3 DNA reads TGTGCCAGCAGCGGGCAGGCGGGGTTCAATGAGCAGTTCTTC. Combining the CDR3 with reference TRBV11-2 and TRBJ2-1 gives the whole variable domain EAGVAQSPRYKIIEKRQSVAFWCNPISGHATLYWYQQILGQGPKLLIQFQNNGVVDDSQLPKDRFSAERLKGVDSTLKIQPAKLEDSAVYLCASSGQAGFNEQFFGPGTRLTVL.

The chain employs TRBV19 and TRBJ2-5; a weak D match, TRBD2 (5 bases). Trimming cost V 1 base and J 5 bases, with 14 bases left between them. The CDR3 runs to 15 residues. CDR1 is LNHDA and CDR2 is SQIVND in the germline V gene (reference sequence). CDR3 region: CASSIVLGMAETQYF. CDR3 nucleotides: TGTGCCAGTAGTATAGTACTAGGGATGGCGGAGACCCAGTACTTC.

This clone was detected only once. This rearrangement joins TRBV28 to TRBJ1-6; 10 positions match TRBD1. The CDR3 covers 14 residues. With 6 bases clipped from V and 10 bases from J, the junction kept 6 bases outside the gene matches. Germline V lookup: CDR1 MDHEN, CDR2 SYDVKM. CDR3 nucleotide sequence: TGTGCCAGCAGGACCGGGACAGGGGCCTCACCCCTCCACTTT. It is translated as CASRTGTGASPLHF.

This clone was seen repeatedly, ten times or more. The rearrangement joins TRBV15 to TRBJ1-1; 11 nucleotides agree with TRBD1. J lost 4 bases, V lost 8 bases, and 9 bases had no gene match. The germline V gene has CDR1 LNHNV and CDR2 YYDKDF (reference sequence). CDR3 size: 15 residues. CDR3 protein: CATSAGTGGLTEAFF. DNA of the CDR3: TGTGCCACCTCGGCCGGGACAGGGGGTCTCACTGAAGCTTTCTTT.